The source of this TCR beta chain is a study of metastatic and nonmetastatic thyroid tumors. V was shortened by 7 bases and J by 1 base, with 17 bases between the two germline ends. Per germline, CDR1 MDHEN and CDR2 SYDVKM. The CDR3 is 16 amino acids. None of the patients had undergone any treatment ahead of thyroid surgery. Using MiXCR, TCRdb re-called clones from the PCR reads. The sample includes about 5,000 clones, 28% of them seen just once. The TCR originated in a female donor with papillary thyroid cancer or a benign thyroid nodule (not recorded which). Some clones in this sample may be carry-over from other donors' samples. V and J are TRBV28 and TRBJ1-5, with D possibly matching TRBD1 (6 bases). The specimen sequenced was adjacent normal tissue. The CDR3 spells CASNPADSRSNQPQHF. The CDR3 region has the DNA TGTGCCAGCAATCCTGCGGACAGCAGGAGCAATCAGCCCCAGCATTTT.